This T cell receptor (beta chain) was retrieved from a study of T cell repertoires in cytomegalovirus infection (dated by TCRdb to the late 2010s). About the investigation overall: Peptide stimulations targeted recently identified HLA-C-restricted CMV epitopes, whose presentation resists viral immunomodulation, together with well-studied HLA-B-restricted epitopes. Donor HLA type was relevant to the analysis, because carriage of CMV infection together with the matching HLA type was indicated by public TCR beta signatures.

Reading the germline V gene (reference sequence) gives CDR1 LNHDA and CDR2 SQIVND. Taken from cysteine to phenylalanine, the CDR3 has 11 residues. The entry retains the CDR3 DNA only, 33 bases that are in frame from base 1. The V end loses 3 bases and the J end loses 12 bases, and a stretch of 11 bases separates them. Points the paper makes about the study in general: In both this cohort and an independent cohort of a few hundred donors, the cumulative frequency of public TCR beta family members distinguished carriers of CMV infection plus the relevant HLA type. In the ex vivo response, HLA-C-restricted CMV-specific TCR beta clonotypes were dominant, and in two of eight donors the single most frequent clonotype came from this HLA-C-restricted group.

The treatment or condition label here, explained by the study, means: in vitro stimulation with specific CMV peptide epitopes to enrich CMV-specific T cells. The sequencer listed for this sample is Illumina HiSeq 1500. TCRdb cleaned the public reads at Q25 with fastp, built clones with MiXCR and kept in-frame beta chains. Each entry is one CDR3 protein sequence, shown with its most common DNA and genes. This sample comprises over 250,000 distinct CDR3 sequences, roughly a fifth of them detected only once. The ten largest account for about 21% of the sample. About this clonotype itself: What this receptor recognizes is not known. No much larger clone exists at a distance of one base, and base qualities are not known.

Sequencing was performed on cultured PBMCs, taken from culture after CMV antigen stimulation. Recombination linked TRBV19 to TRBJ1-1, and the D gene may be TRBD1, 5 bases matching. This sequence was found in a human donor in good health (CMV status not recorded). Some clones in this sample may be carry-over from other donors' samples. The nucleotides read TGTGCCAGTAGTATGGGCAGGGTGACTTTCTTT. Translated, it gives CASSMGRVTFF. This CDR3, with the reference TRBV19 and TRBJ1-1 proteins standing in past its ends, gives the full variable domain DGGITQSPKYLFRKEGQNVTLSCEQNLNHDAMYWYRQDPGQGLRLIYYSQIVNDFQKGDIAEGYSVSREKKESFPLTVTSAQKNPTAFYLCASSMGRVTFFGQGTRLTVV.